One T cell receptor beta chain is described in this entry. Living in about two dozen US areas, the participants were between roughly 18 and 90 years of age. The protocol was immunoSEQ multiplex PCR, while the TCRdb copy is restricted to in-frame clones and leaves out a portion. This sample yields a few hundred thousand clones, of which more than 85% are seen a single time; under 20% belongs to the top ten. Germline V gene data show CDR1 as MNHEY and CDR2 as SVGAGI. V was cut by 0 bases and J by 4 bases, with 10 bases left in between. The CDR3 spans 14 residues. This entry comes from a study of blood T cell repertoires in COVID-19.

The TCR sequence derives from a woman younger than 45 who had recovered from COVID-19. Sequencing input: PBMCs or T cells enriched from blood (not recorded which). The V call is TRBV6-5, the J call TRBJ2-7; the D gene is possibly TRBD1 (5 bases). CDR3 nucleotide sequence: TGTGCCAGCAGTTACTCGGGGCCAGGGTACGAGCAGTACTTC. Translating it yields CASSYSGPGYEQYF.